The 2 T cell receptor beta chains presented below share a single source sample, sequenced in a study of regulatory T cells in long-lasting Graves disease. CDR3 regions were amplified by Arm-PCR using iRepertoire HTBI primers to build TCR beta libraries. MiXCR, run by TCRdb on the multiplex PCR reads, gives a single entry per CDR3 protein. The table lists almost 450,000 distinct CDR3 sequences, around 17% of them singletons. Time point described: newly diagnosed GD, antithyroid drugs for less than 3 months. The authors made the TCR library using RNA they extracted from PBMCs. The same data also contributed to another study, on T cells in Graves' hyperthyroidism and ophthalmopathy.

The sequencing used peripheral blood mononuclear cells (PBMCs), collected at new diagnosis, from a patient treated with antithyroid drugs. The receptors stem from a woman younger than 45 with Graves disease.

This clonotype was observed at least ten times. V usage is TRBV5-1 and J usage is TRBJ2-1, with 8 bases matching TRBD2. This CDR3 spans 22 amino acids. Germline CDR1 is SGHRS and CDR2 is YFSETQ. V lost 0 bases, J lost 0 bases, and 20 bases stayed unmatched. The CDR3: CASSLALGLAGTRRSSYNEQFF. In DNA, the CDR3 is TGCGCCAGCAGCTTGGCCCTAGGATTAGCGGGAACTAGAAGAAGCTCCTACAATGAGCAGTTCTTC.

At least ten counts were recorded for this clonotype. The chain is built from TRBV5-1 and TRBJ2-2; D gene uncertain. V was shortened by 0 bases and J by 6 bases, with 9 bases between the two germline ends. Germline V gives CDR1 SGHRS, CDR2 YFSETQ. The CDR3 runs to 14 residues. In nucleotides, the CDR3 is TGCGCCAGCAGCTTGGCCTCGGTCGCCGGGGAGCTGTTTTTT. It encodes CASSLASVAGELFF.